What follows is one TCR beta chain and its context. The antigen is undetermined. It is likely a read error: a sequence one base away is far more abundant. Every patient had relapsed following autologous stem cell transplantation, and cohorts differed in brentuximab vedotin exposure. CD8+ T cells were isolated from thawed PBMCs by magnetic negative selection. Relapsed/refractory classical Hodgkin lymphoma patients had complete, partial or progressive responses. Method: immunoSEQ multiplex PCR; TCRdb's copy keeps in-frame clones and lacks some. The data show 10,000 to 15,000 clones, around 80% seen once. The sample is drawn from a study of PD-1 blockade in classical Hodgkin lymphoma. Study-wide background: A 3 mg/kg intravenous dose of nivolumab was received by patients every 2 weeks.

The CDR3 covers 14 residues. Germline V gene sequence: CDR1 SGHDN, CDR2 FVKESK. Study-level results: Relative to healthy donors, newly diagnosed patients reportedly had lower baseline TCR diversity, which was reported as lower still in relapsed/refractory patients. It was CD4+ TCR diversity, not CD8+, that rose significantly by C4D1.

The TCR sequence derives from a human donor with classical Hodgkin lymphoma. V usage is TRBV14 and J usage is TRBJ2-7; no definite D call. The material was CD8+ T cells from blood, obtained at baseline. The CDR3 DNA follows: TGTGCCAGCAGCCAAGATACAGTCCCCTACCAGCAGTACTTC. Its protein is CASSQDTVPYQQYF. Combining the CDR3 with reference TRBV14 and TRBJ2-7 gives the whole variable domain EAGVTQFPSHSVIEKGQTVTLRCDPISGHDNLYWYRRVMGKEIKFLLHFVKESKQDESGMPNNRFLAERTGGTYSTLKVQPAELEDSGVYFCASSQDTVPYQQYFGPGTRLTVT.